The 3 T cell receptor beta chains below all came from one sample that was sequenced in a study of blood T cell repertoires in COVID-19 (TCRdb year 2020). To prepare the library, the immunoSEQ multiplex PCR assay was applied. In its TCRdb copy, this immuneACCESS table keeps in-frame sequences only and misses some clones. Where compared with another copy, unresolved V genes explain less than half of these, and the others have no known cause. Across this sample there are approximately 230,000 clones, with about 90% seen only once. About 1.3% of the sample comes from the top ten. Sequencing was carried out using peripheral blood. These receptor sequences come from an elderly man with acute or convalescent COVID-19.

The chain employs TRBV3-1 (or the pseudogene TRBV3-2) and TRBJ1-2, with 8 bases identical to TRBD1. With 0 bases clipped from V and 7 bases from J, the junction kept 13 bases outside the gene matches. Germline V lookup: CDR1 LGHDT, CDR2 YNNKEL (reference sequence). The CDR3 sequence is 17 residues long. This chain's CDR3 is CASSQDGAGGPLSGYTF. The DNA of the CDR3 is TGTGCCAGCAGCCAAGATGGGGCAGGGGGCCCGTTAAGTGGCTACACCTTC.

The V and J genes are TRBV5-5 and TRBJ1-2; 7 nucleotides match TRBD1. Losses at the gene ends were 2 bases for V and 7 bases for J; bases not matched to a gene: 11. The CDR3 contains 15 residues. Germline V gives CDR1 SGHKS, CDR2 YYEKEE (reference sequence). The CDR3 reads CASSLTQQGLTGYTF. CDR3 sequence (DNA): TGTGCCAGCAGCTTAACCCAACAGGGGCTCACTGGCTACACCTTC. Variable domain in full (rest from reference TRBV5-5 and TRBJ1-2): DAGVTQSPTHLIKTRGQQVTLRCSPISGHKSVSWYQQVLGQGPQFIFQYYEKEERGRGNFPDRFSARQFPNYSSELNVNALLLGDSALYLCASSLTQQGLTGYTFGSGTRLTVV.

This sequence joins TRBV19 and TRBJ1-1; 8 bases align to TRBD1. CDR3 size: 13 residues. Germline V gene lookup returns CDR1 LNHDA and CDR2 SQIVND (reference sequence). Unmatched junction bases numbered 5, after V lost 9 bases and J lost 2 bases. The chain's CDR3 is CASRDRINTEAFF. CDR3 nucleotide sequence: TGTGCCAGCCGGGACAGGATTAACACTGAAGCTTTCTTT.